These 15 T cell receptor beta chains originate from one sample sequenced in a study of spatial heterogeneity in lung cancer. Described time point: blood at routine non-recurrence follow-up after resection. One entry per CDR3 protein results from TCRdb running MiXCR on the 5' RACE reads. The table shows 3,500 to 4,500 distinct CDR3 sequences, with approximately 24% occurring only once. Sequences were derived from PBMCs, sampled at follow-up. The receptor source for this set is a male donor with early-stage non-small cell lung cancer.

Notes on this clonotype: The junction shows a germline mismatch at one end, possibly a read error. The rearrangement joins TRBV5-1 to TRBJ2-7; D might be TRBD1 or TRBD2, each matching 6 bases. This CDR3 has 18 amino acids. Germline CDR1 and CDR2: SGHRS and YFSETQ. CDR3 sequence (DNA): TGTGCCAGCAGCTTGATCCTCCCGGGACTCCGAAGGGGGTACGAGCAGTACTTC. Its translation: CASSLILPGLRRGYEQYF.

CDR3 nucleotides: TGTGCCAGCAGTATACGTAGGGGTAGGGAAGGCTACACCTTC. Translation: CASSIRRGREGYTF. The gene calls are TRBV12-3 or TRBV12-4 and TRBJ1-2; possibly TRBD1 for D (5 bases). The CDR3 extends over 14 amino acids. V dropped 5 bases and J dropped 8 bases, with 18 bases sitting between them.

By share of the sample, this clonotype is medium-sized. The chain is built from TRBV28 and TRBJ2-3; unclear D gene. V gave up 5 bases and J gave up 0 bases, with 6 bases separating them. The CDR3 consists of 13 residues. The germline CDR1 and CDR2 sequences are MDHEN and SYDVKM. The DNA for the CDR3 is TGTGCCAGCAGTCTCCCTAGCACAGATACGCAGTATTTT. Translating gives CASSLPSTDTQYF.

This CDR3 is CSVEAGTGAYEQYF. DNA for the CDR3: TGCAGCGTTGAAGCCGGGACAGGGGCCTACGAGCAGTACTTC. V usage is TRBV29-1 and J usage is TRBJ2-7; TRBD1 matches 10 bases. In germline, CDR1 is SQVTM, CDR2 ANQGSEA. The CDR3 totals 14 residues. With V trimmed by 1 base and J by 2 bases, 2 bases remained unmatched.

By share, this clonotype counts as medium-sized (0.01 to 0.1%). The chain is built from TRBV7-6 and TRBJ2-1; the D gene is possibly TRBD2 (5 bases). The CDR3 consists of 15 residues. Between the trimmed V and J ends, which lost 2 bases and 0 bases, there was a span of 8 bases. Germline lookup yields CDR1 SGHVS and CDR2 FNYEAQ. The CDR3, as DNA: TGTGCCAGCAGCTTATCCGGGAACTCCTACAATGAGCAGTTCTTC. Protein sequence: CASSLSGNSYNEQFF.

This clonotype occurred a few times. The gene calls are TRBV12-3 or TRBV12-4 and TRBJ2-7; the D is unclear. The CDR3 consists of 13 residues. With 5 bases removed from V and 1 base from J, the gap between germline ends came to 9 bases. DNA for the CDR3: TGTGCCAGCAGTCCCAGTGGGTCCTACGAGCAGTACTTC. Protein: CASSPSGSYEQYF.

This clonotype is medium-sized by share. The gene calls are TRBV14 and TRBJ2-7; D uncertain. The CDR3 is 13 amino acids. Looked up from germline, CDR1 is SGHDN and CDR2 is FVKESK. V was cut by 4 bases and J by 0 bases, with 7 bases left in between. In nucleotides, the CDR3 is TGTGCCAGCAGCCTGGGCTTCTCCTACGAGCAGTACTTC. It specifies CASSLGFSYEQYF. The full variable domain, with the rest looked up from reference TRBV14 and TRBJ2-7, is EAGVTQFPSHSVIEKGQTVTLRCDPISGHDNLYWYRRVMGKEIKFLLHFVKESKQDESGMPNNRFLAERTGGTYSTLKVQPAELEDSGVYFCASSLGFSYEQYFGPGTRLTVT.

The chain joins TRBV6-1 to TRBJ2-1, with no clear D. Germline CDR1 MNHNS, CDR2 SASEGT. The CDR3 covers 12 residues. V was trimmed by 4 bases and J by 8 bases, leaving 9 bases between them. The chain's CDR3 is CASSGNWDEQFF. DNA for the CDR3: TGTGCCAGCAGTGGGAACTGGGATGAGCAGTTCTTC.

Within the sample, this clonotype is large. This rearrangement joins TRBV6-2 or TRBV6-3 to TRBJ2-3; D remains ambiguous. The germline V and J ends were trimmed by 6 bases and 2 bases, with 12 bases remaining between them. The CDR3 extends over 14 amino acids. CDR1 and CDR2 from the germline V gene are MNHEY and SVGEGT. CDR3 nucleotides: TGTGCCAGCAGCGACATTTCCCACACAGATACGCAGTATTTT. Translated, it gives CASSDISHTDTQYF.

CDR3 loop: CASSWTSQETQYF. CDR3 bases: TGCGCCAGCAGCTGGACATCCCAAGAGACCCAGTACTTC. The chain couples TRBV5-1 to TRBJ2-5, with TRBD1 as a possible D gene (5 bases). The V end was cut by 3 bases, the J end by 1 base, with 7 bases between. The germline V gene has CDR1 SGHRS and CDR2 YFSETQ. The CDR3 extends over 13 amino acids.

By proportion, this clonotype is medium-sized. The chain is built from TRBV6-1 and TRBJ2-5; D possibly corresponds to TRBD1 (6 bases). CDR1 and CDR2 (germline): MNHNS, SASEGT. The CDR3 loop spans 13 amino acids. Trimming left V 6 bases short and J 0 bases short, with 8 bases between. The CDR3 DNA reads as TGTGCCAGCAGCCAGGGGAACCAAGAGACCCAGTACTTC. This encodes CASSQGNQETQYF.

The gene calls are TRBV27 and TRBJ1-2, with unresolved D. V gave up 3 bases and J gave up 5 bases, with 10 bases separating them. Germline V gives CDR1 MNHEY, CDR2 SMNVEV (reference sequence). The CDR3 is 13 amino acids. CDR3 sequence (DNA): TGTGCCAGCAGTTTTCGTGGAGAGTATGGCTACACCTTC. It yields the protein CASSFRGEYGYTF.

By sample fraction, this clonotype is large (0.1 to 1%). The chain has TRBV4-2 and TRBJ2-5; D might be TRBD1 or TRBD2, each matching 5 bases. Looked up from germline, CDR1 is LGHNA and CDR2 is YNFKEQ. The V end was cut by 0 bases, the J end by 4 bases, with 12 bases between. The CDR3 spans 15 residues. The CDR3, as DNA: TGTGCCAGCAGCCAAGATTGGGGGAGTCTAGAGACCCAGTACTTC. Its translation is CASSQDWGSLETQYF.

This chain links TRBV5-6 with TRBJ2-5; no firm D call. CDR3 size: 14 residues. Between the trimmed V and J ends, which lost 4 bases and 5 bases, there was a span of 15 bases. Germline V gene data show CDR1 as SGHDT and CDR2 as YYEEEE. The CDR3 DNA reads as TGTGCCAGCAGCCAATGGATCTACGGGGAGACCCAGTACTTC. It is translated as CASSQWIYGETQYF.

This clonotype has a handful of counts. CDR3 sequence reads: CSAYRGGPGANVLTF. In DNA form, the CDR3 reads TGCAGTGCTTACAGGGGTGGTCCTGGGGCCAACGTCCTGACTTTC. This chain links TRBV20-1 with TRBJ2-6, with 7 positions matching TRBD1. The germline gives CDR1 DFQATT, CDR2 SNEGSKA (reference sequence). The CDR3 is 15 residues long. V was clipped by 5 bases and J by 2 bases; unmatched bases: 6.